This T cell receptor (beta chain) was profiled in a study of blood T cells in healthy people across ages (dated by TCRdb to between 2015 and 2016). Looking at the study overall: In model experiments, template switching captured roughly one uniquely barcoded TCR beta cDNA molecule for every two T cells. Using deep sequencing normalized with unique cDNA molecular identifiers, the study measured how TCR beta repertoire diversity changes with age. The donors were split into four age groups: young (average about 15 years), middle-aged (39), aged (more than 60) and long-lived (approximately 89). To avoid experimental bias, donors of different ages were distributed randomly across sequencing lanes. For two donors (one aged 18 to 30 and one aged 80 or older), the study analyzed two additional independent replicas of 1 million unique cDNA reads from the same blood draw. The full study reports these points: As age increased, observed TCR beta diversity per million T cells dropped in a roughly linear way, and a significant reduction was already evident by age 40. Compared with the aged group, more naive CD4+ T cells, fewer expanded clones and increased TCR diversity were shown by the long-lived group, suggesting age selection. Total diversity estimates from one million sequenced T cells were considered lower bounds and underestimates. Donor CMV infection status was unknown, potentially confounding age-related changes in expanded clonotypes. Conclusive comparison of naive and antigen-experienced compartments was prevented by the profiling of bulk unsorted PBMCs. There was a strong correlation between observed TCR beta diversity and the percentage of naive T cells measured by flow cytometry.

The table lists this clonotype with a count of one. This clone's antigen is unknown. At one end, the junction sequence differs from germline, possibly due to a read error. The germline V gene specifies MDHEN as CDR1 and SYDVKM as CDR2. Including the terminal cysteine and phenylalanine, the CDR3 comprises 14 residues. Only the CDR3 DNA stays, 42 bases, in frame from base 1. Library generation was performed with 5' RACE. Sequenced using an Illumina HiSeq 2500. The second PCR ran for roughly 6 to 11 cycles and used a J-beta primer mix along with a sample-barcoded 5' primer. A unique molecular identifier was introduced onto each TCR beta cDNA molecule by a template-switch 5' adaptor carrying 12 random nucleotides. Each sample yielded at least 2.5 million CDR3-containing paired-end reads. First-strand cDNA synthesis was performed from all RNA using the Mint cDNA synthesis kit, with priming by a TRBC-specific oligonucleotide. Following uracil-DNA glycosylase treatment, a first 18-cycle PCR with universal primers M1SS and BC2_uni_R was performed on all cDNA. In the paper's pipeline: For normalization, 1 million high-quality reads, each with a distinct molecular identifier, were randomly selected from each sample. Reads sharing molecular identifiers were discarded rather than binned into consensus sequences. MiTCR, with a Q25 quality threshold and the strictest error-elimination algorithm, was used for CDR3 identification, clonotype clustering and error correction. A nonparametric unseen species model using Euler transformation provided a lower-bound estimate of total TCR beta diversity. TCRdb handled the public reads itself, with Q25 trimming in fastp and clone calling in MiXCR, and kept productive beta chains. Identical CDR3 protein sequences are pooled into one entry, listed with their most common genes and DNA. The V and J calls were not made by the authors but by TCRdb's processing. This sample has roughly 1,800,000 distinct CDR3 sequences in its table, and around 50% of those were observed once. The ten top clones hold around 2.1% of the sample.

Systemically healthy Caucasian individuals from Russia, 39 in total and aged about 6 to 95 years, were included as donors. Around 9.8 milliliters of peripheral blood were collected from each donor into EDTA-treated Vacutainer tubes. PBMCs were isolated by Ficoll-Paque density-gradient centrifugation, with at least 6 million obtained per sample. Trizol reagent was used to extract total RNA from PBMCs, with at least 6 micrograms per sample. Naive CD45RAhigh/CD27high T cell percentages were measured by flow cytometry on a PBMC aliquot from every donor. Input material: blood. The TCR comes from a woman aged 35 to 49 in good health. Recombination connected TRBV28 to TRBJ2-3, and possibly TRBD1, on 5 matching bases. The nucleotide sequence is TGTGCCAGCAGTTTTGTGGGAAGCACAGGTACGCAGTATTTT. It encodes CASSFVGSTGTQYF.